This TCR beta chain was sequenced for a study of blood T cells in healthy people across ages. Study observations and caveats: Long-lived donors exceeded aged donors in naive CD4+ cells and diversity.

About this clonotype itself: The antigen is not known.

The trim removed 4 bases at V and 2 bases at J, leaving 8 bases unmatched. This CDR3 contains 17 residues. The V gene's germline CDR1 is MNHEY and CDR2 SVGEGT. The use of a sample-barcoded 5' primer and a J-beta primer mix characterized a second PCR of 7 to 11 cycles. TCRdb processed the 5' RACE reads anew with MiXCR; each CDR3 protein has one entry. The sample records about 670,000 distinct CDR3 sequences, approximately 40% being singletons. The chain carries TRBV6-2 or TRBV6-3 and TRBJ2-2; 9 bases match TRBD2. The TCR originated in a man older than 75 in good health. Specimen: blood. Written as DNA, the CDR3 is TGTGCCAGCAGTTCTCCCTTGACTAGCGGAAACACCGGGGAGCTGTTTTTT. It encodes CASSSPLTSGNTGELFF.